The source of this T cell receptor beta chain is a study of blood T cell repertoires in COVID-19. The V and J ends lost 2 bases and 0 bases respectively, with 5 bases between them. CDR1 is LNHDA, CDR2 SQIVND, per germline (reference sequence). The CDR3 totals 14 residues. Sequenced by immunoSEQ multiplex PCR; TCRdb stores in-frame clones only, minus some. In the table there are about 210,000 clones, about four fifths of which are singletons. The receptor's source is a man aged 60 to 69 with acute or convalescent COVID-19. The source material was peripheral blood. The chain carries TRBV19 and TRBJ2-4; D call uncertain. In nucleotides, the CDR3 is TGTGCCAGTAGTATACAGTCAGCCAAAAACATTCAGTACTTC. It codes for CASSIQSAKNIQYF.